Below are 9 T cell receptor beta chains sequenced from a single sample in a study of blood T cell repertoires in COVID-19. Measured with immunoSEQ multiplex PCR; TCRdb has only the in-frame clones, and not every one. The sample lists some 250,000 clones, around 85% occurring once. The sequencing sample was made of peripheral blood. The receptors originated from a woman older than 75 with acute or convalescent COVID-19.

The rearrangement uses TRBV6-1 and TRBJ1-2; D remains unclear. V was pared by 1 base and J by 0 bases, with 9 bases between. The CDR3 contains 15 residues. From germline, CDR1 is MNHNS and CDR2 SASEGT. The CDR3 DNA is TGTGCCAGCAGTGAAGGGGCGCGACCTAACTATGGCTACACCTTC. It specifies CASSEGARPNYGYTF.

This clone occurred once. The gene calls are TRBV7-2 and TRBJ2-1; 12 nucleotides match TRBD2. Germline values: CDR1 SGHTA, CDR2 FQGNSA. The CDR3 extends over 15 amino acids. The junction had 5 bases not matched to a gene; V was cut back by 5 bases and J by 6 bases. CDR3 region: CASSPTSGSPNEQFF. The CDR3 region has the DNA TGTGCCAGCAGCCCGACTAGCGGGAGCCCCAATGAGCAGTTCTTC.

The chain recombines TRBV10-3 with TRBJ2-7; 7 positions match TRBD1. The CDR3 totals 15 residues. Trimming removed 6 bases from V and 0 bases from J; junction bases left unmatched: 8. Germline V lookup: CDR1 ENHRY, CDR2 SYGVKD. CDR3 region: CAISAGTDLSYEQYF. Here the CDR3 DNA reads TGTGCCATCAGCGCCGGGACAGATCTCTCCTACGAGCAGTACTTC.

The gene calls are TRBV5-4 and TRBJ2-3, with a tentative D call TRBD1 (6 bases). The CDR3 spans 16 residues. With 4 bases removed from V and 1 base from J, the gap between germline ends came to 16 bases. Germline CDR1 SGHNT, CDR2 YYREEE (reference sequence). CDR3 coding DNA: TGTGCCAGCAGCCCTTGGGGGCCTCCCCGCACAGATACGCAGTATTTT. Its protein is CASSPWGPPRTDTQYF. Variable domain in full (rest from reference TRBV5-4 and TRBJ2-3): ETGVTQSPTHLIKTRGQQVTLRCSSQSGHNTVSWYQQALGQGPQFIFQYYREEENGRGNFPPRFSGLQFPNYSSELNVNALELDDSALYLCASSPWGPPRTDTQYFGPGTRLTVL.

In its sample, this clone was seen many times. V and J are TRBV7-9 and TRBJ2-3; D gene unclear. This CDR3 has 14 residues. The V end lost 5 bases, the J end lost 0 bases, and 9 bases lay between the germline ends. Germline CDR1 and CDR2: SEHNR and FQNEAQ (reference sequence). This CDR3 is CASSPTPSTDTQYF. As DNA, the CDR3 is TGTGCCAGCAGCCCGACACCGAGCACAGATACGCAGTATTTT.

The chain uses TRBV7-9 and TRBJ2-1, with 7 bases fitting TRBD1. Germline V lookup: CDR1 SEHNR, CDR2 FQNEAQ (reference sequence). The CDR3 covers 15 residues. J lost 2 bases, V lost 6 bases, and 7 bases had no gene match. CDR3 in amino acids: CASSSDRVTYNEQFF. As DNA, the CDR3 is TGTGCCAGCAGTTCCGACAGGGTTACCTACAATGAGCAGTTCTTC.

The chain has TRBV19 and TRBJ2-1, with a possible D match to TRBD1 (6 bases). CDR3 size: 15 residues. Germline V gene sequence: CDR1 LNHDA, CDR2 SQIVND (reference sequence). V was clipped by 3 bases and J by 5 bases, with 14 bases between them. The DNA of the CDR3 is TGTGCCAGTAGTATTACCGGGACACCACACAATGAGCAGTTCTTC. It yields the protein CASSITGTPHNEQFF.

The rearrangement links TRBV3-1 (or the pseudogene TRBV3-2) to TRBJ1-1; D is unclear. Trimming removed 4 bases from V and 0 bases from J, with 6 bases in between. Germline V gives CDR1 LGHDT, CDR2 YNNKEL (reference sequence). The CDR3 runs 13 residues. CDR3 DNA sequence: TGTGCCAGCAGCCGCGGGGTGAACACTGAAGCTTTCTTT. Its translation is CASSRGVNTEAFF.

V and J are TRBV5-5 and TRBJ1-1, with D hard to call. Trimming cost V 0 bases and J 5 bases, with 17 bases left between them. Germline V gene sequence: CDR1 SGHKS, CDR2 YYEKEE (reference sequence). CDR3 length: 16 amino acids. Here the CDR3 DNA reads TGTGCCAGCAGCTTGGCGTTGACAACTCCAGGAACTGAAGCTTTCTTT. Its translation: CASSLALTTPGTEAFF. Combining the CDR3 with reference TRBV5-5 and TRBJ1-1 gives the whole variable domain DAGVTQSPTHLIKTRGQQVTLRCSPISGHKSVSWYQQVLGQGPQFIFQYYEKEERGRGNFPDRFSARQFPNYSSELNVNALLLGDSALYLCASSLALTTPGTEAFFGQGTRLTVV.